This T cell receptor beta chain was obtained from a study of OX40 agonist ivuxolimab in advanced cancers. The repertoire was sequenced with immunoSEQ multiplex PCR; TCRdb's copy has only in-frame clones and lacks some. The sample yields tens of thousands of clones, roughly 86% seen once. Patients were ineligible given autoimmune disease history or systemic immunosuppression. Germline CDR1 reads MNHEY; CDR2 reads SMNVEV (reference sequence). With 8 bases clipped from V and 4 bases from J, the junction kept 5 bases outside the gene matches. This CDR3 is 15 amino acids long. About this clone: Its target is unknown.

Study findings and constraints: In general, CD8+ T cells held more expanded clones than CD4+ did, on average.

The chain is built from TRBV27 and TRBJ2-3; 14 bases align to TRBD2. This receptor was obtained from an adult with an advanced solid tumor such as melanoma, head and neck, liver or kidney cancer. The sequences come from CD4+ or CD8+ T cells sorted from blood, collected in a trial of the OX40 agonist ivuxolimab. CDR3 protein: CASAETSGRADTQYF. CDR3 DNA: TGTGCCAGCGCTGAGACTAGCGGGAGGGCAGATACGCAGTATTTT.